This T cell receptor beta chain was captured in a study of beta chain features in type 1 diabetes. Background on the study: Cells sorted and examined across all samples totaled approximately 110 million. Overall study findings and caveats: Insertions at VDJ junctions were less frequent in type 1 diabetes patients. These patients also deleted more nucleotides at the same junctions. Short templates might get an advantage during PCR, and this would be equal in patients and controls.

Trimming pared 1 base from V and 2 bases from J, leaving 10 bases between. The CDR3 consists of 15 residues. Germline loops: CDR1 SGHTA, CDR2 FQGNSA. The isolated RNA, all of it, was reverse transcribed, so expressed TCRB transcripts were what got sequenced. About 3.57 million reads, on average, came from each naive, central memory and regulatory T cell sample. The assay was immunoSEQ multiplex PCR, and TCRdb's table has in-frame clones only and misses some. This table holds some 250,000 clones, about 25% found once. To note about this clone: What it binds is not known.

This clonotype originated in a young man in good health. The specimen sequenced was central memory CD4+ T cells from blood. The V gene is TRBV7-2, the J gene TRBJ2-3; a weak D match, TRBD2 (5 bases). The CDR3 sequence is CASSLGAETTDTQYF. CDR3 coding DNA: TGTGCCAGCAGCTTAGGAGCGGAGACCACAGATACGCAGTATTTT.